This passage covers 9 T cell receptor beta chains from one sample sequenced in a study of blood T cells in healthy people across ages. For the second PCR, which ran for about 7 to 11 cycles, a sample-barcoded 5' primer and a J-beta primer mix were used. TCRdb fed the 5' RACE reads into MiXCR, producing one record per CDR3 protein. This table has some 1.7 million distinct CDR3 sequences, roughly 27% appearing once. The material sequenced was blood. All receptors come from a woman aged 25 to 39 in good health.

A few counts support this clonotype. V gene TRBV10-3 combines with J gene TRBJ2-7; D remains ambiguous. Germline CDR1 and CDR2: ENHRY and SYGVKD. V was pared by 6 bases and J by 2 bases, with 8 bases between. The CDR3 extends over 12 amino acids. The CDR3 region has the DNA TGTGCCATCAGGCCGGGTCCCTACGAGCAGTACTTC. Its protein is CAIRPGPYEQYF.

With regard to this clonotype: The germline gene is not matched at one end of the junction; a read error may be the cause. The chain combines TRBV7-6 with TRBJ2-1; D might be TRBD1 or TRBD2, each matching 5 bases. The CDR3 loop spans 14 amino acids. Germline-derived CDR1 and CDR2 are SGHVS and FNYEAQ. DNA for the CDR3: TGTGTCAGCAGCGCCAAAGCCGGGGACCATGAGCAGTTCTTC. Its translation: CVSSAKAGDHEQFF.

A few counts support this clonotype. The rearrangement uses TRBV5-1 and TRBJ2-7; a weak D match, TRBD1 (5 bases). CDR3 length equals 12 residues. Germline V gene lookup returns CDR1 SGHRS and CDR2 YFSETQ. Trimming cost V 5 bases and J 4 bases, with 10 bases left between them. CDR3: CASSGAGYEQYF. Written as DNA, the CDR3 is TGCGCCAGCAGTGGGGCAGGATACGAGCAGTACTTC. The complete variable domain, with remaining parts taken from reference TRBV5-1 and TRBJ2-7, reads KAGVTQTPRYLIKTRGQQVTLSCSPISGHRSVSWYQQTPGQGLQFLFEYFSETQRNKGNFPGRFSGRQFSNSRSEMNVSTLELGDSALYLCASSGAGYEQYFGPGTRLTVT.

This chain uses TRBV7-2 with TRBJ1-2; 11 nucleotides agree with TRBD1. CDR3 length: 13 amino acids. Trimming removed 4 bases from V and 7 bases from J; junction bases left unmatched: 2. CDR1 and CDR2 (germline): SGHTA, FQGNSA. CDR3 sequence (DNA): TGTGCCAGCAGCTCCGGACAGGGGGCTGGCTACACCTTC. It translates to CASSSGQGAGYTF.

The chain links TRBV5-1 to TRBJ2-6, with 7 bases fitting TRBD1. J gave up 2 bases and V 4 bases, and 9 bases lay outside the gene matches. Germline V lookup: CDR1 SGHRS, CDR2 YFSETQ. The CDR3 contains 17 residues. In DNA form, the CDR3 reads TGCGCCAGCAGCCTACAGGGGTTACGTACTGGGGCCAACGTCCTGACTTTC. This gives the protein CASSLQGLRTGANVLTF.

This clonotype was found a few times. The chain uses TRBV27 and TRBJ2-7; D gene uncertain. The J call may be incorrect, as the DNA end agrees better with TRBJ2-1. Germline V gene lookup returns CDR1 MNHEY and CDR2 SMNVEV (reference sequence). The CDR3 is made up of 17 amino acids. CDR3 DNA sequence: TGTGCCAGCAGACCACTCTCTGGGGTCTACGTTATCGATGAGCAGTTCTTC. Translated, it gives CASRPLSGVYVIDEQFF.

Many counts were recorded for this clonotype. CDR3 coding DNA: TGTGCCAGCAGTTTACGGACAGGGAGGCGCACAGATACGCAGTATTTT. Its protein is CASSLRTGRRTDTQYF. The V call is TRBV12-3 or TRBV12-4, the J call TRBJ2-3; 8 positions agree with TRBD1. V lost 2 bases, J lost 1 base, and 5 bases stayed unmatched. This CDR3 has 16 amino acids.

There are a few counts of this clonotype. The chain combines TRBV10-3 with TRBJ1-1, with D perhaps matching TRBD1 (6 bases). V lost 3 bases, J lost 7 bases, and 12 bases lay in between. This CDR3 is built from 13 residues. Germline V gene sequence: CDR1 ENHRY, CDR2 SYGVKD. The CDR3 DNA is TGTGCCATCAGTGAAGGACAGAATCTTGAAGCTTTCTTT. Translated: CAISEGQNLEAFF.

Note on this clonotype: Given the absence of the conserved phenylalanine or tryptophan at the CDR3 end, a read error is likely. The rearrangement uses TRBV20-1 and TRBJ1-2; D remains ambiguous. The CDR3 length is 15 residues. Deletions cut 3 bases from V and 1 base from J, with 15 bases between. From germline, CDR1 is DFQATT and CDR2 SNEGSKA (reference sequence). For the CDR3, the DNA is TGCAGTGCTAGTGTTGGCGAGTGGGGTAACTATGGCTACACCCTC. This sequence encodes CSASVGEWGNYGYTL.